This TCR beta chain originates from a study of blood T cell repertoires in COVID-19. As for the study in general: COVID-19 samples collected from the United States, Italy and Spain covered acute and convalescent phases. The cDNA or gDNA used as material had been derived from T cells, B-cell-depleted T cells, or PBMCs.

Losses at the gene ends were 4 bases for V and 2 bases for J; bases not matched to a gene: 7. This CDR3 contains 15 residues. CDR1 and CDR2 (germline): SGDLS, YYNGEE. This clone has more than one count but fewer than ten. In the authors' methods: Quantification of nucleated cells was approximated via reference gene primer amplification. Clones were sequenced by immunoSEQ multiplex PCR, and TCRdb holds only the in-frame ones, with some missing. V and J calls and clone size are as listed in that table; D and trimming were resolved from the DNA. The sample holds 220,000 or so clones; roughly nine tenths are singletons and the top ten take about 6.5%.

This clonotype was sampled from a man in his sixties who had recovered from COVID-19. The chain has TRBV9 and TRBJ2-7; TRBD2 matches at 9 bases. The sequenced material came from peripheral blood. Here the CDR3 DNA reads TGTGCCAGCAGCCCCGAGCGGGAGGTTACCTACGAGCAGTACTTC. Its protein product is CASSPEREVTYEQYF. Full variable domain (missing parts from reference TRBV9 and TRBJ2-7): DSGVTQTPKHLITATGQRVTLRCSPRSGDLSVYWYQQSLDQGLQFLIQYYNGEERAKGNILERFSAQQFPDLHSELNLSSLELGDSALYFCASSPEREVTYEQYFGPGTRLTVT.